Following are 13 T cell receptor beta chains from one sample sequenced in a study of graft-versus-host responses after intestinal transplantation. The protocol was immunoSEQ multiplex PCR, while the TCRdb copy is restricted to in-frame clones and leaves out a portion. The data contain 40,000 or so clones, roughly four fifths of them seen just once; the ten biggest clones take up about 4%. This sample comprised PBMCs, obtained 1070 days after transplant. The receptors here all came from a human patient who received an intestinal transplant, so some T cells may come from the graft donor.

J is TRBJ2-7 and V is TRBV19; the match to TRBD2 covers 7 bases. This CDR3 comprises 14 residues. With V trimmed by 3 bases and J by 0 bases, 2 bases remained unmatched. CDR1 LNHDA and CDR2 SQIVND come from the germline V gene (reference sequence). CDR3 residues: CASSMGLNSYEQYF. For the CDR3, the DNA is TGTGCCAGTAGTATGGGACTAAACTCCTACGAGCAGTACTTC.

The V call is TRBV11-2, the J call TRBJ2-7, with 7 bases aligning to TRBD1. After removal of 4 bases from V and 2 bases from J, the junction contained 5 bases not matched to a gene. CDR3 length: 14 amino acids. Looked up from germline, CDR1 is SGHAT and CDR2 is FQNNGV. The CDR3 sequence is CASSSGDRPYEQYF. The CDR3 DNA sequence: TGTGCCAGCAGCTCAGGGGACAGACCCTACGAGCAGTACTTC.

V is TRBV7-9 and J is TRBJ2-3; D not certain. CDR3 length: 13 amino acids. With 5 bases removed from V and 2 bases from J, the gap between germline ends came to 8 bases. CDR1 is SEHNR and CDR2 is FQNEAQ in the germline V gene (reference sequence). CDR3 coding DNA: TGTGCCAGCAGCCCCGGAGTCACAGATACGCAGTATTTT. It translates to CASSPGVTDTQYF.

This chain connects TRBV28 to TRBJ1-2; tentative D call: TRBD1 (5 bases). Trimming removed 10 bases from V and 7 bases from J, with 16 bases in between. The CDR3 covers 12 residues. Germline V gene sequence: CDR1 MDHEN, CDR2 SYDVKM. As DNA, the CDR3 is TGTGCCATCCTGAACCCCGGGGGTGGCTACACCTTC. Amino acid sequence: CAILNPGGGYTF.

In DNA, the CDR3 is TGTGCCAGTAGTACAGGGACCAATCAGCCCCAGCATTTT. Translation: CASSTGTNQPQHF. V is TRBV19 and J is TRBJ1-5; the D gene is possibly TRBD1 (5 bases). V was pared by 4 bases and J by 3 bases, with 7 bases between. There are 13 residues in the CDR3. In germline, CDR1 is LNHDA, CDR2 SQIVND (reference sequence).

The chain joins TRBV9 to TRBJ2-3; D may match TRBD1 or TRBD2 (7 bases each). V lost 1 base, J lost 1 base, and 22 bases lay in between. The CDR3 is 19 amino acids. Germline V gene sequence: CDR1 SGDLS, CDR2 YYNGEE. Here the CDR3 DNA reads TGTGCCAGCAGCGTATTCCCCCTCAGGGGGGGGATCGGCACAGATACGCAGTATTTT. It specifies CASSVFPLRGGIGTDTQYF.

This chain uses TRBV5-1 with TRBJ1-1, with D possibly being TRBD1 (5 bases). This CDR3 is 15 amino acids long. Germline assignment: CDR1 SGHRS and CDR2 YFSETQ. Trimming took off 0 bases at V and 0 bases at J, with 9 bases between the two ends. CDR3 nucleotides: TGCGCCAGCAGCTTGGGGTGGGGGATGAACACTGAAGCTTTCTTT. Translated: CASSLGWGMNTEAFF. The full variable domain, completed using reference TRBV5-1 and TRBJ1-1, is KAGVTQTPRYLIKTRGQQVTLSCSPISGHRSVSWYQQTPGQGLQFLFEYFSETQRNKGNFPGRFSGRQFSNSRSEMNVSTLELGDSALYLCASSLGWGMNTEAFFGQGTRLTVV.

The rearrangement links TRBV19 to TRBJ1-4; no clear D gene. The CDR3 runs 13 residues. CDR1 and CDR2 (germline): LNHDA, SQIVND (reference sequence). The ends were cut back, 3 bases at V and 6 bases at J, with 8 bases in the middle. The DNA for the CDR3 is TGTGCCAGTAGTATGGAACCCCATGAAAAACTGTTTTTT. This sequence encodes CASSMEPHEKLFF.

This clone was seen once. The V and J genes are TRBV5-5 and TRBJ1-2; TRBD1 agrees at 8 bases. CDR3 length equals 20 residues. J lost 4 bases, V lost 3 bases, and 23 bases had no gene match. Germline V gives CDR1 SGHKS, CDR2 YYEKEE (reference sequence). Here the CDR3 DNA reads TGTGCCAGCAGCTCGCATATATTGACAGGGGCGTCCGTCCGGTCCTATGGCTACACCTTC. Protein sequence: CASSSHILTGASVRSYGYTF.

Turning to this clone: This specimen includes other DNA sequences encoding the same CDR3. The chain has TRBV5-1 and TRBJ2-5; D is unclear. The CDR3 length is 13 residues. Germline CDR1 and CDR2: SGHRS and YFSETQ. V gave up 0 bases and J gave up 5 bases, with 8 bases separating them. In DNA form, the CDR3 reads TGCGCCAGCAGCTTGGGGGCGAGGGAGACCCAGTACTTC. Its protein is CASSLGARETQYF.

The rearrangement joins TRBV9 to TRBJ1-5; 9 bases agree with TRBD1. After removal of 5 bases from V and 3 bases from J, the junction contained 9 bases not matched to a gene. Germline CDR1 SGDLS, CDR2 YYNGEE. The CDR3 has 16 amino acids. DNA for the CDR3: TGTGCCAGCAGTGCCGGGGGACAGGGCCTCAATCAGCCCCAGCATTTT. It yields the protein CASSAGGQGLNQPQHF.

The CDR3 here is CASSLFNEQFF. The DNA of the CDR3 is TGTGCCAGCAGTTTATTCAATGAGCAGTTCTTC. The V and J genes are TRBV28 and TRBJ2-1; D is undetermined. Per the germline V gene, CDR1 is MDHEN and CDR2 is SYDVKM. Deletions cut 1 base from V and 6 bases from J, with 1 base between. The length of the CDR3 is 11 residues.

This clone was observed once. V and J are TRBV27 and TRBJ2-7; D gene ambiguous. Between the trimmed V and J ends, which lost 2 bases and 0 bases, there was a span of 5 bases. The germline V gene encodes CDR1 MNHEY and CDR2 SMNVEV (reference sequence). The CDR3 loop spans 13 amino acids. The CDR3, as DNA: TGTGCCAGCAGTTTAAGGGACTCCTACGAGCAGTACTTC. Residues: CASSLRDSYEQYF.